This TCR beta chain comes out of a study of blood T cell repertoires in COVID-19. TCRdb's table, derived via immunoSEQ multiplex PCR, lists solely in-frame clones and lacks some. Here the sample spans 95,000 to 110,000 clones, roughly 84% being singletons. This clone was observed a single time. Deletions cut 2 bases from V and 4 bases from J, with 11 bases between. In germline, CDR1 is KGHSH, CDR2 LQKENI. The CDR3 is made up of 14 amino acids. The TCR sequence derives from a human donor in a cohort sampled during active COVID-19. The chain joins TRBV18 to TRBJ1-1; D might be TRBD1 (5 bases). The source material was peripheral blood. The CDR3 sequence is CASSPGRATTEAFF. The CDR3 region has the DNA TGTGCCAGCTCACCAGGCAGGGCGACCACTGAAGCTTTCTTT.